The rows below give T cell receptor beta chains drawn from one sample of a study of cytomegalovirus exposure and HLA in healthy donors. Using immunoSEQ multiplex PCR, the repertoire was profiled, and TCRdb retains in-frame clones only, with some absent. The sample lists 63,000 or so clones; around 70% were seen once. The material sequenced was PBMCs. These receptor sequences come from a woman in her 30s in good health and CMV-seropositive. CDR3s include the opening cysteine and the closing phenylalanine or tryptophan. The D gene is left open where the match is weak. Clone size is not always given. Where it is, it says once, few, many or a class for expanded clones.

J: TRBJ1-5; size: .; V: TRBV18; D: .; DNA: TGTGCCAGCTCACCACAGTCCGGGGATCAGCCCCAGCATTTT; CDR3: CASSPQSGDQPQHF
J: TRBJ1-5; size: .; V: TRBV10-3; D: .; DNA: TGTGCCATCGGCCCGACAACGGATAGCAATCAGCCCCAGCATTTT; CDR3: CAIGPTTDSNQPQHF
J: TRBJ2-3; size: once; V: TRBV29-1; D: .; DNA: TGCAGCGTTGAATTGGGGGGACAGAGCACAGATACGCAGTATTTT; CDR3: CSVELGGQSTDTQYF
J: TRBJ1-2; size: .; V: TRBV7-9; D: .; DNA: TGTGCCAGCAGCCTTCAGGGTACCTATGGCTACACCTTC; CDR3: CASSLQGTYGYTF
J: TRBJ1-4; size: once; V: TRBV21-1; D: .; DNA: TGTGCCAGCAGCAAGACAGGGGGCGATCTAGGCGAAAAACTGTTTTTT; CDR3: CASSKTGGDLGEKLFF
J: TRBJ2-5; size: few; V: TRBV19; D: .; DNA: TGTGCCAGTAGTATAACCGGGAGAAAAGAGACCCAGTACTTC; CDR3: CASSITGRKETQYF
J: TRBJ2-7; size: many; V: TRBV6-5; D: TRBD1; DNA: TGTGCCAGCAGCCCTCGGGGACAGGTCTACGAGCAGTACTTC; CDR3: CASSPRGQVYEQYF
J: TRBJ1-1; size: few; V: TRBV7-3; D: .; DNA: TGTGCCAGCAGCTTAAAGGGCGGGTTCGGTGAAGCTTTCTTT; CDR3: CASSLKGGFGEAFF
J: TRBJ1-3; size: few; V: TRBV5-4; D: .; DNA: TGTGCCAGCAGCTTGAAGAGGGCAGTACTGCGGGGAAACACCATATATTTT; CDR3: CASSLKRAVLRGNTIYF
J: TRBJ1-3; size: few; V: TRBV21-1; D: .; DNA: TGTGCCAGCAGCACCCCGACAGGGAAACAGGACACCATATATTTT; CDR3: CASSTPTGKQDTIYF
J: TRBJ2-5; size: .; V: TRBV5-1; D: .; DNA: TGCGCCAGCAGCTTCGGGGAGACCCAGTACTTC; CDR3: CASSFGETQYF
J: TRBJ2-6; size: .; V: TRBV18; D: .; DNA: TGTGCCAGCTCACGACAGAGCTCTGGGGCCAACGTCCTGACTTTC; CDR3: CASSRQSSGANVLTF
J: TRBJ2-5; size: .; V: TRBV28; D: TRBD2; DNA: TGTGCCAGCAGTTTAACTAGCGGGGGCCAAGAGACCCAGTACTTC; CDR3: CASSLTSGGQETQYF